This T cell receptor (beta chain) was sequenced in a study of identical twins (dated by TCRdb to the mid-2010s). For context, the study as a whole: To test whether fetal clonotypes persist, this study deep-sequenced TCR alpha and beta repertoires from monozygotic twins, from unrelated adults of various ages, and from cord blood. To rule out contamination, replicate twin experiments were performed at different times with different library preparation protocols. The full study reports these points: The excess sharing between twins in beta out-of-frame sequences was weaker because fewer shared sequences reduced the signal-to-noise ratio. Zero-insertion analyses could be partly confounded by invariant T cells such as MAIT and iNKT, though diverse VJ usage argued against such confounding for most clonotypes. Out-of-frame TCR alpha sequences shared between twins showed an excess of low generation-probability sequences compared with coincidental sharing between unrelated individuals. Because the same donors could not be followed over many years, the conclusions relied on cross-sectional statistical analysis. Fewer insertions were carried by abundant cord blood beta clonotypes; a weaker similar trend was observed in young adult naive repertoires, while no such trend was observed in memory repertoires. In monozygotic twins, out-of-frame TCR alpha sharing was systematically underestimated by recombination models, although the models agreed with sharing between unrelated individuals.

Library generation was performed with 5' RACE. The run used an Illumina HiSeq 2000. A universal primer binding site was added through template switching, and the final cDNA carried a unique molecular identifier so that TCR cDNA molecules could be counted accurately. First-strand cDNA for TCR alpha and beta chains was synthesized from specific primers in the conserved constant-segment region. To control for contamination, each cDNA library was double barcoded with a SMART-Mk sample barcode plus Illumina barcodes. TruSeq adapter sequences and Illumina sample barcodes were added in two successive PCR steps. Sequencing of the TCR alpha and beta cDNA libraries was done on the Illumina HiSeq platform using custom primers. In the source study's methods: MiGEC processed the raw reads to extract unique molecular identifiers, while MiXCR was used to determine the CDR3 positions. Recombination models were inferred per individual with the repgenHMM and IGoR tools using an EM algorithm. Shared clonotypes were analyzed with the tcR package in R, and sharing was normalized by the product of cloneset sizes. Out-of-frame nonproductive sequences were analyzed to study raw recombination free of thymic and clonal selection effects. TCRdb reprocessed the public reads (quality trimming at Q25 with fastp, clone calling with MiXCR) and kept in-frame beta chains. Rows matching on CDR3 protein sequence are summarized as one entry with the most common DNA and genes. In this record, the V and J calls reflect TCRdb's handling and not the investigators' own analysis. The sample table lists about 150,000 distinct CDR3 sequences, roughly 3.5% of them with a count of one. The ten largest clones take up more than 7% of the sample.

Every donor was a healthy Caucasian. Miltenyi CD45RO+ enrichment and human naive T-cell isolation kits were used to isolate memory (CD45RO+) and naive T cells from PBMC. Sequences MDHEN (CDR1) and SYDVKM (CDR2) are obtained from the germline V gene. The CDR3, from cysteine to phenylalanine, totals 14 residues. Only the CDR3 part of the read is kept: 42 bases, read in frame from the first base. Cut back by 2 bases and 1 base, the V and J ends lie 6 bases apart. This clonotype has at least ten counts. No cognate antigen has been identified for it. No much larger clone exists at a distance of one base, and base qualities are not known.

What was sequenced was memory T cells sorted from blood. According to the study, the label for this sample's cell subset or site signals: CD45RO+ enriched T cells. The source of this sequence is a man aged 18 to 30 in good health. Here the chain combines TRBV28 and TRBJ1-5; no D gene can be assigned with confidence. The DNA reads TGTGCCAGCAGTTTAGGGATAAGCAATCAGCCCCAGCATTTT. This translates into CASSLGISNQPQHF.